These 27 T cell receptor beta chains were sequenced from one sample in a study of Ad26.COV2.S vaccination and SARS-CoV-2 variants. Only in-frame clones appear in the TCRdb table, and some are missing; sequencing was by immunoSEQ multiplex PCR. Of roughly 500,000 clones in the sample, around 88% are singletons; the top ten hold about 13%. Treatment reported: 19 received Ad26.COV2.S at low or high dose, single or two shots; 5 received placebo; per-sample allocation not given. The samples date from day 63 after the first vaccine or placebo injection. The material was peripheral blood, obtained in a trial of Ad26.COV2.S vaccine versus placebo. The receptors originated from a person aged 18-60 years who received the Ad26.COV2.S COVID-19 vaccine or a placebo.

The chain is built from TRBV19 and TRBJ1-5; D perhaps matches TRBD1 (5 bases). Trimming took 9 bases from V and 5 from J, leaving 11 bases between them. CDR1 and CDR2 from the germline V gene are LNHDA and SQIVND (reference sequence). The CDR3 is 12 residues long. CDR3 loop: CASGGGYQPQHF. The CDR3 nucleotides are TGTGCCAGCGGGGGTGGGTATCAGCCCCAGCATTTT.

The CDR3 bases are TGTGCCACCCCGGCGGGATTTAACACCGGGGAGCTGTTTTTT. Translation: CATPAGFNTGELFF. The chain employs TRBV6-5 and TRBJ2-2, with TRBD2 as a possible D gene (6 bases). CDR1 and CDR2 (germline): MNHEY, SVGAGI. V was pared by 10 bases and J by 2 bases, with 14 bases between. The CDR3 consists of 14 residues.

This clone appeared once. The chain links TRBV9 to TRBJ1-3; a possible D gene is TRBD1 (5 bases). CDR3 length: 16 residues. Germline V gives CDR1 SGDLS, CDR2 YYNGEE. The germline V and J ends were trimmed by 3 bases and 1 base, with 14 bases remaining between them. CDR3 residues: CASSEGIRGSGNTIYF. CDR3 coding DNA: TGTGCCAGCAGCGAGGGGATCCGAGGGTCTGGAAACACCATATATTTT.

V gene TRBV24-1 combines with J gene TRBJ2-7, with D possibly TRBD2 on 6 matching bases. Looked up from germline, CDR1 is KGHDR and CDR2 is SFDVKD. The V gene lost 4 bases and the J gene lost 6 bases, with 12 bases spanning the gap. The CDR3 totals 13 residues. CDR3 sequence reads: CATSDSGRSEQYF. The DNA of the CDR3 is TGTGCCACCAGTGACTCCGGGAGAAGCGAGCAGTACTTC.

A few counts support this clone. The genes are TRBV10-1 and TRBJ2-7; the match to TRBD1 covers 7 bases. This CDR3 has 17 amino acids. Per the germline V gene, CDR1 is WNHNN and CDR2 is SYGVQD (reference sequence). V was clipped by 2 bases and J by 0 bases; unmatched bases: 10. The CDR3 coding sequence is TGCGCCAGCAGTGAGCCACGAGGACAGGTGGCCTCCTACGAGCAGTACTTC. Its translation is CASSEPRGQVASYEQYF.

The chain links TRBV7-2 to TRBJ2-7; 7 bases fit TRBD2. Germline V gene lookup returns CDR1 SGHTA and CDR2 FQGNSA. This CDR3 comprises 12 residues. V dropped 8 bases and J dropped 2; count of bases not matched to a gene: 3. The CDR3 region has the DNA TGTGCCAGCCGCGGGACTACCTACGAGCAGTACTTC. It yields the protein CASRGTTYEQYF.

Comment on this clone: Other nucleotide sequences from this sample produce the same CDR3. The V and J genes are TRBV30 and TRBJ2-3; D is ambiguous. Germline V lookup: CDR1 GTSNPN, CDR2 SVGIG (reference sequence). The CDR3 sequence is 14 residues long. The germline V and J ends were trimmed by 0 bases and 2 bases, with 9 bases remaining between them. The CDR3 protein is CAWSVRRNTDTQYF. CDR3 DNA: TGTGCCTGGAGTGTACGGCGGAACACAGATACGCAGTATTTT.

The V gene is TRBV28, the J gene TRBJ2-7, with 7 positions matching TRBD2. The CDR3 extends over 17 amino acids. V lost 4 bases to trimming and J lost 0 bases; unmatched junction nucleotides: 12. Germline loops: CDR1 MDHEN, CDR2 SYDVKM. CDR3 DNA sequence: TGTGCCAGCAGTTGGCGATTTTCTAGCGGATCCTCCTACGAGCAGTACTTC. It codes for CASSWRFSSGSSYEQYF.

This clone showed up just once. V and J are TRBV29-1 and TRBJ2-2; unclear D gene. There are 13 residues in the CDR3. Germline-derived CDR1 and CDR2 are SQVTM and ANQGSEA. V was pared by 1 base and J by 5 bases, with 8 bases between. The DNA for the CDR3 is TGCAGCGTTGAAGCCGTACGGACCGGGGAGCTGTTTTTT. The encoded protein is CSVEAVRTGELFF.

The rearrangement joins TRBV5-1 to TRBJ2-5; 12 positions match TRBD2. The trim removed 5 bases at V and 5 bases at J, leaving 7 bases unmatched. The CDR3 extends over 15 amino acids. The germline gives CDR1 SGHRS, CDR2 YFSETQ. The CDR3 DNA reads TGCGCCAGCAGGCCGACTAGCGGGAGTTATGAGACCCAGTACTTC. Translated: CASRPTSGSYETQYF.

The chain couples TRBV11-3 to TRBJ2-7; no clear D. V was pared by 0 bases and J by 5 bases, with 8 bases between. Germline assignment: CDR1 SGHNT and CDR2 YENEEA. The CDR3 is 13 residues long. The CDR3 loop is CASSLDIGDEQYF. The CDR3 DNA reads TGTGCCAGCAGCTTAGATATCGGCGACGAGCAGTACTTC.

This chain joins TRBV19 and TRBJ2-2, with unresolved D. The germline gives CDR1 LNHDA, CDR2 SQIVND (reference sequence). There are 13 residues in the CDR3. V lost 8 bases and J 7 bases, leaving 14 bases between the germline ends. CDR3 nucleotide sequence: TGTGCCAGTTCTTTATCAGGTTTCGGGGAGCTGTTTTTT. Residues: CASSLSGFGELFF.

This rearrangement joins TRBV7-2 to TRBJ2-3; D possibly corresponds to TRBD2 (7 bases). Trimming took 5 bases from V and 5 from J, leaving 17 bases between them. Germline values: CDR1 SGHTA, CDR2 FQGNSA. This CDR3 is built from 15 residues. The CDR3 here is CASSPRGGLGDTQYF. CDR3 sequence (DNA): TGTGCCAGCAGCCCCAGGGGAGGGTTGGGAGATACGCAGTATTTT.

The rearrangement uses TRBV28 and TRBJ1-1; no clear D. With 7 bases removed from V and 7 bases from J, the gap between germline ends came to 16 bases. This CDR3 has 13 amino acids. The germline CDR1 and CDR2 sequences are MDHEN and SYDVKM. The CDR3 spells CASMEGAGNEAFF. CDR3 DNA sequence: TGTGCCAGCATGGAAGGAGCGGGGAATGAAGCTTTCTTT.

V gene TRBV9 combines with J gene TRBJ2-3; 10 bases agree with TRBD2. Germline trimming cut 0 bases from V and 3 bases from J; bases unmatched to any gene: 4. Germline lookup yields CDR1 SGDLS and CDR2 YYNGEE. The CDR3 is 16 residues long. CDR3 DNA: TGTGCCAGCAGCGTAGGTAGTAGCGGGAGGACAGATACGCAGTATTTT. Amino acid sequence: CASSVGSSGRTDTQYF.

The genes are TRBV4-3 and TRBJ1-2; D not resolved. V was pared by 0 bases and J by 9 bases, with 14 bases between. The CDR3 has 14 amino acids. The germline CDR1 and CDR2 sequences are LGHNA and YSLEER. CDR3 DNA: TGCGCCAGCAGCCAAGATCTTAATAGCTGGAGCTACACCTTC. It codes for CASSQDLNSWSYTF.

The V call is TRBV5-4, the J call TRBJ2-1; 11 bases are a match to TRBD2. The CDR3 extends over 16 amino acids. The V segment lost 3 bases and the J segment 4 bases; nucleotides outside the gene matches: 6. The germline gives CDR1 SGHNT, CDR2 YYREEE (reference sequence). CDR3 loop: CASSWDGTSGYNEQFF. The CDR3 DNA follows: TGTGCCAGCAGCTGGGACGGGACTAGCGGTTACAATGAGCAGTTCTTC.

The chain carries TRBV15 and TRBJ2-1; 9 positions match TRBD1. The germline V gene encodes CDR1 LNHNV and CDR2 YYDKDF (reference sequence). Trimming took 5 bases from V and 2 from J; bases not matched to a gene: 4. The CDR3 is 15 residues long. The CDR3 here is CATSRTGEPYNEQFF. The CDR3 nucleotides read TGTGCCACCAGCCGGACAGGGGAACCCTACAATGAGCAGTTCTTC.

The chain joins TRBV7-3 to TRBJ1-1; TRBD1 might be the D (5 bases). V lost 4 bases to trimming and J lost 1 base, with 10 bases between them. The CDR3 contains 14 residues. The germline CDR1 and CDR2 sequences are SGHTA and FQGTGA. CDR3 DNA: TGTGCCAGCAGCTCGGGACGGGCGAACACTGAAGCTTTCTTT. As protein: CASSSGRANTEAFF.

V gene TRBV19 combines with J gene TRBJ1-2; the match to TRBD1 covers 7 bases. This CDR3 region has 12 residues. In germline, CDR1 is LNHDA, CDR2 SQIVND (reference sequence). The ends lost 9 bases at V and 4 bases at J; junction bases unmatched: 5. The CDR3 sequence is CASAGGLYGYTF. CDR3 DNA: TGTGCCAGCGCAGGGGGACTCTATGGCTACACCTTC.

This clone was found a few times. V usage is TRBV10-3 and J usage is TRBJ1-6; possible D gene TRBD1, 6 bases. V lost 0 bases and J 6 bases, leaving 9 bases between the germline ends. The CDR3 loop spans 15 amino acids. Germline V gene sequence: CDR1 ENHRY, CDR2 SYGVKD. The CDR3 loop is CAISESTGLNSPLHF. CDR3 DNA: TGTGCCATCAGTGAGTCGACAGGTCTTAATTCACCCCTCCACTTT.

The rearrangement joins TRBV10-2 to TRBJ2-3; D gene ambiguous. Germline-derived CDR1 and CDR2 are WSHSY and SAAADI. V shed 4 bases and J shed 4 bases, with 9 bases lying between them. This CDR3 has 13 residues. In DNA form, the CDR3 reads TGCGCCAGCAGTGGGGGATGGCCAGATACGCAGTATTTT. This sequence encodes CASSGGWPDTQYF.

This chain joins TRBV7-8 and TRBJ1-5, with 8 bases fitting TRBD1. J lost 7 bases, V lost 3 bases, and 2 bases had no gene match. The CDR3 is made up of 13 amino acids. Germline CDR1 reads SGHVS; CDR2 reads FQNEAQ. The CDR3 nucleotides read TGTGCCAGCAGCTTCAGGGGGCGGCAGCCCCAGCATTTT. This sequence encodes CASSFRGRQPQHF.

V and J are TRBV7-2 and TRBJ2-5; no clear D. Germline lookup yields CDR1 SGHTA and CDR2 FQGNSA. The CDR3 consists of 11 residues. Between the trimmed V and J ends, which lost 1 base and 5 bases, there was a span of 2 bases. CDR3 nucleotide sequence: TGTGCCAGCAGCTTAGTTGAGACCCAGTACTTC. Translated, it gives CASSLVETQYF.

The rearrangement joins TRBV2 to TRBJ1-4; D is unclear. Germline lookup yields CDR1 SNHLY and CDR2 FYNNEI. The length of the CDR3 is 14 residues. Trimming pared 3 bases from V and 4 bases from J, leaving 9 bases between. The DNA for the CDR3 is TGTGCCAGCAGTGATAGAGAGGGTAATGAAAAACTGTTTTTT. Translating gives CASSDREGNEKLFF.

The V call is TRBV9, the J call TRBJ1-2, with 7 bases matching TRBD1. Trimming at V came to 2 bases and at J to 4 bases, leaving 11 bases not matched to a gene. CDR3 length equals 16 residues. CDR1 and CDR2 (germline): SGDLS, YYNGEE. CDR3 loop: CASSVQAQGGLYGYTF. CDR3 DNA sequence: TGTGCCAGCAGCGTCCAAGCTCAGGGGGGCCTCTATGGCTACACCTTC.

The chain links TRBV6-1 to TRBJ2-6; D gene uncertain. The germline CDR1 and CDR2 sequences are MNHNS and SASEGT. V was pared by 1 base and J by 2 bases, with 6 bases between. The CDR3 runs to 15 residues. The CDR3 spells CASSEVDTGANVLTF. Here the CDR3 DNA reads TGTGCCAGCAGTGAAGTCGATACTGGGGCCAACGTCCTGACTTTC.